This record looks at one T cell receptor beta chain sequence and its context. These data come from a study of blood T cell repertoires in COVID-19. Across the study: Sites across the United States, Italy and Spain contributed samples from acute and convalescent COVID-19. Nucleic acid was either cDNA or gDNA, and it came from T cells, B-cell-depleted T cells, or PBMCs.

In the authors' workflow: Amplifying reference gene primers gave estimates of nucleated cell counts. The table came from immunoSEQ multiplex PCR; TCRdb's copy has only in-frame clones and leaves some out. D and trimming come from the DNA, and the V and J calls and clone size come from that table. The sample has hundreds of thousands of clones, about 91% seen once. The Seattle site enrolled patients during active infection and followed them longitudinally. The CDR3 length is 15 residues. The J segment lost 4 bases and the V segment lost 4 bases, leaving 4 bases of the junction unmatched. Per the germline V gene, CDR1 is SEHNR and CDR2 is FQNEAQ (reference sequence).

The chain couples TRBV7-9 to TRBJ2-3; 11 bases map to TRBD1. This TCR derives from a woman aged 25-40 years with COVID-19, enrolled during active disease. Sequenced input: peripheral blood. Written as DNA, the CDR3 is TGTGCCAGCAGCTCCGGACAGGGGGCGGCAGATACGCAGTATTTT. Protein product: CASSSGQGAADTQYF.